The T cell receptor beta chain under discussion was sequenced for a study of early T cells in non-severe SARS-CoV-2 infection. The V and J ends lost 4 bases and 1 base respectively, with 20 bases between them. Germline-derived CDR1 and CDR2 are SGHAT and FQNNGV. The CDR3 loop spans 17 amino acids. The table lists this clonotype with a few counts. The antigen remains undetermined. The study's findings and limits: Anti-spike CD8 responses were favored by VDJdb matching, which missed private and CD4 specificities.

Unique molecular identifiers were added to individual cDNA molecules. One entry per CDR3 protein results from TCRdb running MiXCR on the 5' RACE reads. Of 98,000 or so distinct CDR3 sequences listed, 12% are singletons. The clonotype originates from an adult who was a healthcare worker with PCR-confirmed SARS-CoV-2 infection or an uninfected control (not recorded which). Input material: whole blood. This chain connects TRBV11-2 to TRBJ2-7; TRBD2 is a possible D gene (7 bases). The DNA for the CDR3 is TGTGCCAGCAGCTCAGGCGGGGGACAATCCCCATCCTACGAGCAGTACTTC. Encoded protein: CASSSGGGQSPSYEQYF.